One and the same sample provided the 9 T cell receptor beta chains below, sequenced in a study of blood T cells in healthy people across ages. It was with a sample-barcoded 5' primer and a J-beta primer mix that a second PCR of roughly 7 to 12 cycles was run. TCRdb used MiXCR to reprocess the 5' RACE reads, holding one entry per CDR3 protein. The data show some 1 million distinct CDR3 sequences, over 35% seen once. The material sequenced was blood. The source of these receptors is a woman in her fifties or sixties in good health.

This CDR3 is CSARDGGPMNTEAFF. DNA of the CDR3: TGCAGTGCTAGAGATGGAGGGCCCATGAACACTGAAGCTTTCTTT. The V gene is TRBV20-1, the J gene TRBJ1-1; no clear D gene. CDR1 DFQATT and CDR2 SNEGSKA come from the germline V gene (reference sequence). The germline V and J ends were trimmed by 0 bases and 0 bases, with 11 bases remaining between them. The CDR3 loop spans 15 amino acids.

J is TRBJ1-5 and V is TRBV21-1; TRBD1, the table's D call, was not compared with the DNA. TRBV21-1 is noted as a pseudogene. The CDR3 is 17 amino acids. The DNA for the CDR3 is TGTGCCAGCAGCAGGACGGACAGGGGGGAAAAGGGTCAGCCCCAGCATTTT. It encodes CASSRTDRGEKGQPQHF.

The chain combines TRBV9 with TRBJ2-1; D perhaps matches TRBD1 (8 bases). The V gene lost 3 bases and the J gene lost 5 bases, with 18 bases spanning the gap. This CDR3 region has 16 residues. Looked up from germline, CDR1 is SGDLS and CDR2 is YYNGEE. This CDR3 is CASSALTGGGNNEQFF. In nucleotides, the CDR3 is TGTGCCAGCAGCGCCCTTACAGGGGGGGGGAACAATGAGCAGTTCTTC. The full variable domain, its missing parts supplied by reference TRBV9 and TRBJ2-1, is DSGVTQTPKHLITATGQRVTLRCSPRSGDLSVYWYQQSLDQGLQFLIQYYNGEERAKGNILERFSAQQFPDLHSELNLSSLELGDSALYFCASSALTGGGNNEQFFGPGTRLTVL.

This clonotype was counted a few times. This chain joins TRBV12-3 or TRBV12-4 and TRBJ2-6, with TRBD1 matching 7 bases. The CDR3 runs 17 residues. With 4 bases clipped from V and 0 bases from J, the junction kept 6 bases outside the gene matches. The DNA for the CDR3 is TGTGCCAGCAGTTCAGGACAGGTTCTCTCTGGGGCCAACGTCCTGACTTTC. Its translation is CASSSGQVLSGANVLTF.

The genes are TRBV20-1 and TRBJ2-4, with D possibly being TRBD1 or TRBD2 (5 bases each). The J call is uncertain, as TRBJ2-7 better fits the DNA end. The germline V gene has CDR1 DFQATT and CDR2 SNEGSKA (reference sequence). The CDR3 spans 13 residues. DNA for the CDR3: TGCAGTGCTGATAGGGACGGCTCCTACGAGCAGTACTTC. Protein sequence: CSADRDGSYEQYF.

The rearrangement uses TRBV7-7 and TRBJ2-1, with D perhaps TRBD1 or TRBD2 (7 bases each). The germline gives CDR1 SSHAT, CDR2 FNYEAQ (reference sequence). This CDR3 has 15 residues. The V and J ends lost 3 bases and 7 bases respectively, with 16 bases between them. CDR3 bases: TGTGCCAGCAGCTTGGGGAGGGGGCGCCCAAATGAGCAGTTCTTC. It encodes CASSLGRGRPNEQFF. The variable domain in full, completed from reference TRBV7-7 and TRBJ2-1, reads GAGVSQSPRYKVTKRGQDVTLRCDPISSHATLYWYQQALGQGPEFLTYFNYEAQPDKSGLPSDRFSAERPEGSISTLTIQRTEQRDSAMYRCASSLGRGRPNEQFFGPGTRLTVL.

This clonotype was found once. V gene TRBV5-6 combines with J gene TRBJ2-5; 7 nucleotides agree with TRBD2. The CDR3 contains 16 residues. Germline V gives CDR1 SGHDT, CDR2 YYEEEE. The V gene end was trimmed by 4 bases and the J gene end by 3 bases; junction bases not matched to a gene: 12. CDR3 nucleotide sequence: TGTGCCAGCAGCATCGTGACTAGCTGGGTGGAAGAGACCCAGTACTTC. Translating it yields CASSIVTSWVEETQYF.

This clonotype was observed a handful of times. The chain has TRBV29-1 and TRBJ2-7, with 13 nucleotides matching TRBD2. CDR1 and CDR2 from the germline V gene are SQVTM and ANQGSEA. Germline trimming cut 4 bases from V and 4 bases from J; bases unmatched to any gene: 4. This CDR3 contains 14 residues. CDR3 sequence reads: CSVGRTSGSYEQYF. CDR3 nucleotide sequence: TGCAGCGTTGGTAGGACTAGCGGGAGTTACGAGCAGTACTTC.

This clonotype was recorded a few times. The chain uses TRBV20-1 and TRBJ2-7; 13 bases match TRBD2. Per the germline V gene, CDR1 is DFQATT and CDR2 is SNEGSKA (reference sequence). The CDR3 extends over 17 amino acids. With 3 bases clipped from V and 0 bases from J, the junction kept 8 bases outside the gene matches. The CDR3 protein is CSARGTSGNRGSYEQYF. As DNA, the CDR3 is TGCAGTGCTAGGGGGACTAGCGGGAATAGGGGCTCCTACGAGCAGTACTTC.